The 6 T cell receptor beta chains below come from one sample, sequenced in a study of cytomegalovirus exposure and HLA in healthy donors. The PCR made use of 60 Vbeta and 13 Jbeta primers. Using immunoSEQ multiplex PCR, the repertoire was profiled, and TCRdb retains in-frame clones only, with some absent. The table records some 100,000 clones, approximately 80% of them present only once. Material for sequencing was PBMCs. The receptors here all came from a man in his forties or fifties in good health and CMV-seropositive.

The chain links TRBV30 to TRBJ2-7, with D maybe TRBD2 (5 bases). The CDR3 extends over 13 amino acids. Between the trimmed V and J ends, which lost 3 bases and 7 bases, there was a span of 16 bases. Germline V lookup: CDR1 GTSNPN, CDR2 SVGIG (reference sequence). The CDR3 is CAWSPGPGGEQYF. Written as DNA, the CDR3 is TGTGCCTGGAGCCCTGGTCCGGGCGGGGAGCAGTACTTC.

The V call is TRBV15, the J call TRBJ2-1; 7 nucleotides match TRBD2. CDR1 is LNHNV, CDR2 YYDKDF, per germline (reference sequence). Trimming cost V 6 bases and J 4 bases; bases outside gene matches: 15. The CDR3 has 17 residues. The DNA of the CDR3 is TGTGCCACCAGAGGGGTTGGGGCGGGAGTAGGGTACAATGAGCAGTTCTTC. This translates into CATRGVGAGVGYNEQFF.

V is TRBV27 and J is TRBJ2-3, with 8 bases matching TRBD2. V gave up 11 bases and J gave up 3 bases; unmatched junction bases: 10. CDR1 and CDR2 (germline): MNHEY, SMNVEV (reference sequence). There are 14 residues in the CDR3. The DNA of the CDR3 is TGTGCCGGTCGGCGGGGGGCGAGGACAGATACGCAGTATTTT. Its translation: CAGRRGARTDTQYF.

The chain has TRBV6-4 and TRBJ2-1, with 9 bases matching TRBD1. The germline CDR1 and CDR2 sequences are MRHNA and SNTAGT. J gave up 10 bases and V 5 bases, and 9 bases lay outside the gene matches. The CDR3 totals 14 residues. The CDR3 spells CASSSGTGRAEQFF. The DNA of the CDR3 is TGTGCCAGCAGTTCCGGGACAGGGCGAGCCGAGCAGTTCTTC.

The rearrangement uses TRBV19 and TRBJ1-5; D possibly corresponds to TRBD1 (6 bases). The CDR3 consists of 15 residues. Germline CDR1 LNHDA, CDR2 SQIVND (reference sequence). V lost 8 bases and J 3 bases, leaving 17 bases between the germline ends. The DNA of the CDR3 is TGTGCCAGTGCAACGGACAGTCTCTACAATCAGCCCCAGCATTTT. Protein product: CASATDSLYNQPQHF.

This clone was detected only once. This sequence joins TRBV7-4 and TRBJ1-4; weak D call: TRBD1 (6 bases). V lost 3 bases, J lost 0 bases, and 17 bases lay in between. Germline CDR1 and CDR2: SGHVT and SQSDAQ. The CDR3 extends over 18 amino acids. The CDR3 bases are TGTGCCAGCAGCTTGGGGTGGTACAGGGTCGCAACTAATGAAAAACTGTTTTTT. Its translation: CASSLGWYRVATNEKLFF.